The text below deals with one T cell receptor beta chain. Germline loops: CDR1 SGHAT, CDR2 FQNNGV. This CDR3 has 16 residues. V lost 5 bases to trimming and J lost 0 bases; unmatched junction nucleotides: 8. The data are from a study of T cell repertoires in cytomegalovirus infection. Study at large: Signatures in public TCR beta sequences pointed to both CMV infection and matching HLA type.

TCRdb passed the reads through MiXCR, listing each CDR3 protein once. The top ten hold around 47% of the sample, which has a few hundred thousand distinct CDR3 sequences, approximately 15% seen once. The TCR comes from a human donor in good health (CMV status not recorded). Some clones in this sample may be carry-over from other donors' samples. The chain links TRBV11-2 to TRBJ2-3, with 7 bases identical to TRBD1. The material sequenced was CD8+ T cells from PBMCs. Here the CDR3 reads CASSTTRDSSTDTQYF. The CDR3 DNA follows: TGTGCCAGCAGCACAACTCGGGACAGCAGCACAGATACGCAGTATTTT. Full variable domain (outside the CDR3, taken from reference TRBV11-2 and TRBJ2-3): EAGVAQSPRYKIIEKRQSVAFWCNPISGHATLYWYQQILGQGPKLLIQFQNNGVVDDSQLPKDRFSAERLKGVDSTLKIQPAKLEDSAVYLCASSTTRDSSTDTQYFGPGTRLTVL.